This T cell receptor beta chain was sequenced for a study of OX40 agonist ivuxolimab in advanced cancers. The wider study: Anti-PD-1, anti-PD-L1 or anti-CTLA-4 therapy given earlier was allowed, and approximately 40% had some.

To note about this clone: As yet, its antigen is unknown.

Only in-frame clones appear in the TCRdb table, and some are missing; sequencing was by immunoSEQ multiplex PCR. There are 70,000 to 90,000 clones in the sample; about 90% occur only once, and more than 7.5% lies in the top ten. The J segment lost 10 bases and the V segment lost 4 bases, leaving 6 bases of the junction unmatched. This CDR3 is 15 amino acids long. CDR1 and CDR2 from the germline V gene are MGHRA and YSYEKL. Study-wide results and caveats: Those patients achieving a partial response at 0.1-3.0 mg/kg showed among the lowest clonal expansion.

This receptor was identified in an adult with an advanced solid tumor such as melanoma, head and neck, liver or kidney cancer. This chain joins TRBV4-1 and TRBJ2-1; 14 bases are shared with TRBD2. Material: CD4+ or CD8+ T cells sorted from blood, obtained in a trial of the OX40 agonist ivuxolimab. CDR3 sequence (DNA): TGCGCCAGCAGCCCGAGGACTAGCGGGAGGATGGAGCAGTTCTTC. The encoded protein is CASSPRTSGRMEQFF.